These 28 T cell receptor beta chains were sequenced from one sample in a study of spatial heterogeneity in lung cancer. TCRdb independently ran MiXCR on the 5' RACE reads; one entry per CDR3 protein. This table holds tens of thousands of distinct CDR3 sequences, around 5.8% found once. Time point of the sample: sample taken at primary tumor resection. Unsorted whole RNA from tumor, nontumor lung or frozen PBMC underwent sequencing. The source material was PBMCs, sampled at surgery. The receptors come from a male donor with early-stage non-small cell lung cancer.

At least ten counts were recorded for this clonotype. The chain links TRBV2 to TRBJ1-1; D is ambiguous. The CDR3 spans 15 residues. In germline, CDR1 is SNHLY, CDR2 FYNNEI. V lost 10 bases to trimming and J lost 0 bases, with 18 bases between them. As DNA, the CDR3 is TGTGCCACACACACCTCCCCGGGAGTGAACACTGAAGCTTTCTTT. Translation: CATHTSPGVNTEAFF.

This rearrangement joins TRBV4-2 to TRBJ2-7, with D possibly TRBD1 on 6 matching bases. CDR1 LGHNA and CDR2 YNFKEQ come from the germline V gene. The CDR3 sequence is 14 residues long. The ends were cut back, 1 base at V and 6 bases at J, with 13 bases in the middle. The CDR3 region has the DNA TGTGCCAGCAGCCAAGTTGGGGGCGTCGGCGAGCAGTACTTC. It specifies CASSQVGGVGEQYF.

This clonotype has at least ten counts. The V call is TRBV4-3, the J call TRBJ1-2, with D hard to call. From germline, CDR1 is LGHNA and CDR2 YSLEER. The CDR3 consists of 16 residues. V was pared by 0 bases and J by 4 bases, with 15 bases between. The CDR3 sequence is CASSQDLNTWGYGYTF. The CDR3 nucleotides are TGCGCCAGCAGCCAAGATTTGAATACATGGGGCTATGGCTACACCTTC.

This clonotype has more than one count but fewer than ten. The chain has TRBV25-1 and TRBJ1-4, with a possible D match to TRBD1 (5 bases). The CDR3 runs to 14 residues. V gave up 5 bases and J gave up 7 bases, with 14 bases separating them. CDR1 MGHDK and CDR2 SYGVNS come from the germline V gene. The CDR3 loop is CASSPQGKVEKLFF. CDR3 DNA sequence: TGTGCCAGCAGTCCGCAGGGCAAGGTTGAAAAACTGTTTTTT.

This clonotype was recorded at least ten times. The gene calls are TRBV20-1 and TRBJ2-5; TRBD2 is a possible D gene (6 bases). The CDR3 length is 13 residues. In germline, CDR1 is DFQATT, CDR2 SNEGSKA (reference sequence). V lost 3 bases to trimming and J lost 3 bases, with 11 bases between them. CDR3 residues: CSASLARKETQYF. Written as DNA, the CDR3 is TGCAGTGCTAGTCTAGCGCGCAAAGAGACCCAGTACTTC.

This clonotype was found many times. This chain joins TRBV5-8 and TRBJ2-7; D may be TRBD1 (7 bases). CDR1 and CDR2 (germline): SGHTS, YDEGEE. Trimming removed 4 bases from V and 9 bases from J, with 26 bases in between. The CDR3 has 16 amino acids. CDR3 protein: CASSPRQGWTHGGQYF. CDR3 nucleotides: TGTGCCAGCAGCCCCCGACAGGGCTGGACCCACGGGGGGCAGTACTTC.

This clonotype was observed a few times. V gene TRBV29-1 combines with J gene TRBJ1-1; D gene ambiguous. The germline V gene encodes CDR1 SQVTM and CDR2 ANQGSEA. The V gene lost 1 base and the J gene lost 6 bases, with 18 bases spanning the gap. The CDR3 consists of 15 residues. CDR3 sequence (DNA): TGCAGCGTTGAAGGTTTCGGAGGGATTGGGGCTGAAGCTTTCTTT. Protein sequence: CSVEGFGGIGAEAFF. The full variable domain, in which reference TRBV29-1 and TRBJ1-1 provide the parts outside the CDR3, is SAVISQKPSRDICQRGTSLTIQCQVDSQVTMMFWYRQQPGQSLTLIATANQGSEATYESGFVIDKFPISRPNLTFSTLTVSNMSPEDSSIYLCSVEGFGGIGAEAFFGQGTRLTVV.

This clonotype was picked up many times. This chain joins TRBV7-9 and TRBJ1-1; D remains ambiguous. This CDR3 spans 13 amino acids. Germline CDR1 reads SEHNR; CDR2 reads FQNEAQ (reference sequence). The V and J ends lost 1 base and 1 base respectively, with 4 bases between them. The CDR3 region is CASSLDENTEAFF. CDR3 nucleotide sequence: TGTGCCAGCAGCTTAGATGAGAACACTGAAGCTTTCTTT.

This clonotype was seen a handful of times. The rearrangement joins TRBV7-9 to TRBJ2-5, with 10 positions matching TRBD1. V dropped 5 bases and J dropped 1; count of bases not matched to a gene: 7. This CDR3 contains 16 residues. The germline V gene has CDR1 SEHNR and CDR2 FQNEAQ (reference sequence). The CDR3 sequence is CASSPGTGVFQETQYF. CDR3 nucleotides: TGTGCCAGCAGCCCGGGGACAGGGGTATTCCAAGAGACCCAGTACTTC.

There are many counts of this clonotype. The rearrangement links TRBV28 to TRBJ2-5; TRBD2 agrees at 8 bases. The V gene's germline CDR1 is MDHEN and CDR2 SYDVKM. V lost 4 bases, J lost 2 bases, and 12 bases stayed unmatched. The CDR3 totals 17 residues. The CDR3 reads CASSSLAGEAIQETQYF. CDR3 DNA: TGTGCCAGCAGTTCCCTAGCGGGTGAAGCGATTCAAGAGACCCAGTACTTC.

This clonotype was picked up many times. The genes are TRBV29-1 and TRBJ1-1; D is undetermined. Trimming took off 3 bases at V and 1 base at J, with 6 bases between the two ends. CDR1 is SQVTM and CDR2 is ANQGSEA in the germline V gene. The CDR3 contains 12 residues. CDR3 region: CSVDGWNTEAFF. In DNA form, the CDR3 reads TGCAGCGTTGATGGTTGGAACACTGAAGCTTTCTTT.

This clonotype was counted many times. The CDR3 loop is CSAGTGSPRVPLHF. For the CDR3, the DNA is TGCAGTGCTGGAACCGGGTCCCCTAGGGTGCCCCTCCACTTT. The chain is built from TRBV20-1 and TRBJ1-6, with D unclear. Deletions cut 5 bases from V and 13 bases from J, with 21 bases between. The CDR3 length is 14 residues. Per germline, CDR1 DFQATT and CDR2 SNEGSKA (reference sequence).

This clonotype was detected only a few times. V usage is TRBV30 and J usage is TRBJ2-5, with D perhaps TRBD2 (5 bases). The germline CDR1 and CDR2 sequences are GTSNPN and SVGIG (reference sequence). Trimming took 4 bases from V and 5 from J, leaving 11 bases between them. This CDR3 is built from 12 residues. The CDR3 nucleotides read TGTGCCTGGATGAGGGAACGGGAGACCCAGTACTTC. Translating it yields CAWMRERETQYF.

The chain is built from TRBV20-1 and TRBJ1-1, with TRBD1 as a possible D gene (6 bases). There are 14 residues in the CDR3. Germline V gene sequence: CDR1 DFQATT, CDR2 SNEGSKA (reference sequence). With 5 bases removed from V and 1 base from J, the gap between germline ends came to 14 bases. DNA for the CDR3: TGCAGTGCTCCCCCTGGGGGCCCGAACACTGAAGCTTTCTTT. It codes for CSAPPGGPNTEAFF.

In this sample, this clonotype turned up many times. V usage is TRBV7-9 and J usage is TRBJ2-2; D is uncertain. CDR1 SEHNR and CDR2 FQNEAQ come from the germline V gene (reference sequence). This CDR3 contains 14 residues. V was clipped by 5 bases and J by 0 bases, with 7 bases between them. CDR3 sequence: CASSLGTNTGELFF. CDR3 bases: TGTGCCAGCAGCCTGGGAACGAACACCGGGGAGCTGTTTTTT.

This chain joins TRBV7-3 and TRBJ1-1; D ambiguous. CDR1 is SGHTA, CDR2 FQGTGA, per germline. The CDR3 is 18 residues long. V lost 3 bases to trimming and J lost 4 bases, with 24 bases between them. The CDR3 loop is CASSLKSYGDPKPTEAFF. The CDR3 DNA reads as TGTGCCAGCAGCTTGAAAAGTTATGGGGATCCCAAACCCACTGAAGCTTTCTTT.

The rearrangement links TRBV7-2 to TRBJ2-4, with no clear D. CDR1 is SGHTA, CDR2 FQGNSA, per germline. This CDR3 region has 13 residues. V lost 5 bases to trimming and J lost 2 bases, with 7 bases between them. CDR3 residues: CASSRETKNIQYF. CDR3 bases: TGTGCCAGCAGCCGAGAAACCAAAAACATTCAGTACTTC.

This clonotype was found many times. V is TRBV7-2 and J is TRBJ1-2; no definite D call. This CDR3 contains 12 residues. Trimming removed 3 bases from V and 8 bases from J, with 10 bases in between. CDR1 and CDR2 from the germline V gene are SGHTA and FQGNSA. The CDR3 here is CASSFGRGGYTF. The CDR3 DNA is TGTGCCAGCAGCTTCGGACGAGGAGGCTACACCTTC. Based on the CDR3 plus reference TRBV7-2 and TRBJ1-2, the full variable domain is GAGVSQSPSNKVTEKGKDVELRCDPISGHTALYWYRQSLGQGLEFLIYFQGNSAPDKSGLPSDRFSAERTGGSVSTLTIQRTQQEDSAVYLCASSFGRGGYTFGSGTRLTVV.

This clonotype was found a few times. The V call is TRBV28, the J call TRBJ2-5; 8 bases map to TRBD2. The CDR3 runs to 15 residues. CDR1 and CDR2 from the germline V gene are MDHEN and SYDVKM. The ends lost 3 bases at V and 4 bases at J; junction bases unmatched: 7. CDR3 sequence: CASSFPAGGLETQYF. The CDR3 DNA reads TGTGCCAGCAGTTTTCCGGCGGGGGGCTTAGAGACCCAGTACTTC.

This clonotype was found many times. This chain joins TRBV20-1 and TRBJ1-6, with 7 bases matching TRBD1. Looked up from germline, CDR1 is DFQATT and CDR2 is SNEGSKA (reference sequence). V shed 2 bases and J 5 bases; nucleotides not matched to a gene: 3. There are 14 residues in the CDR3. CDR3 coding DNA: TGCAGTGCTAGAACAGGGGCTAATAATTCACCCCTCCACTTT. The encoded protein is CSARTGANNSPLHF.

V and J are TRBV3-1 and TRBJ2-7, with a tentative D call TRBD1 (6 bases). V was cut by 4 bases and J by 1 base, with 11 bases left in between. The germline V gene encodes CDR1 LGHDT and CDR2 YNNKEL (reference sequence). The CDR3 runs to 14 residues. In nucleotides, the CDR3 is TGTGCCAGCAGCCGGGGACAAGGGTCCTACGAGCAGTACTTC. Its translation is CASSRGQGSYEQYF.

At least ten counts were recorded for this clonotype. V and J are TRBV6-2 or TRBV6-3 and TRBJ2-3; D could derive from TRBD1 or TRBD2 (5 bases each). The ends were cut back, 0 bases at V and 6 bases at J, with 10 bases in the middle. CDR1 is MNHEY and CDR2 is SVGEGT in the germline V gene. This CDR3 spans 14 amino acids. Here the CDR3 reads CASSYSRGGDTQYF. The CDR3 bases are TGTGCCAGCAGTTACTCGAGGGGCGGGGATACGCAGTATTTT.

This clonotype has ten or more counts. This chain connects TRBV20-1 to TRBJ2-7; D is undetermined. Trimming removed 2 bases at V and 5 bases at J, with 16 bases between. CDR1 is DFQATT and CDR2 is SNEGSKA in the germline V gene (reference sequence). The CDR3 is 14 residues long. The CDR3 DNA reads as TGCAGTGCTAGAAGTCGTGACCCCGGGCACGAGCAGTACTTC. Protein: CSARSRDPGHEQYF.

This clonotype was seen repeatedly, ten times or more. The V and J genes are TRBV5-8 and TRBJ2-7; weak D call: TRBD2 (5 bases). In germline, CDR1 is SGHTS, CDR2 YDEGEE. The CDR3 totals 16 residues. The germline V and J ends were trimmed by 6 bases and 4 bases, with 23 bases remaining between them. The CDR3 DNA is TGTGCCAGCAAATCCTCCGTTCGGAGACTACTGTACGAGCAGTACTTC. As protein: CASKSSVRRLLYEQYF. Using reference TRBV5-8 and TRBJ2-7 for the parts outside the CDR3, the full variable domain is EAGVTQSPTHLIKTRGQQATLRCSPISGHTSVYWYQQALGLGLQFLLWYDEGEERNRGNFPPRFSGRQFPNYSSELNVNALELEDSALYLCASKSSVRRLLYEQYFGPGTRLTVT.

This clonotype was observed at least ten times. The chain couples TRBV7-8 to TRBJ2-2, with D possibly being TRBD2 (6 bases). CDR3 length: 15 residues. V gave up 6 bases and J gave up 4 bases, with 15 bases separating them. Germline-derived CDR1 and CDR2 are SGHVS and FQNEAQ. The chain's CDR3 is CASSLGTVLTGELFF. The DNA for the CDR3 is TGTGCCAGCAGTTTGGGGACTGTCCTCACCGGGGAGCTGTTTTTT.

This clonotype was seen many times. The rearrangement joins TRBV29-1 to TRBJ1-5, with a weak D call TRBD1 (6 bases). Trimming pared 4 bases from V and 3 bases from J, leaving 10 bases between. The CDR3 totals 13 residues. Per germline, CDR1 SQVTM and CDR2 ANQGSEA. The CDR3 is CSVASGVNQPQHF. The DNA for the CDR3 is TGCAGCGTTGCTTCAGGGGTCAATCAGCCCCAGCATTTT.

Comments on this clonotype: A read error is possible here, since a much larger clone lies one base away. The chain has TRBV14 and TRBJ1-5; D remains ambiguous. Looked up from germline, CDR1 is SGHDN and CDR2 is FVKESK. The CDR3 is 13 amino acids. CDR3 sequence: CASGQDRHQPQHF. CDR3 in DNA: TGTGCCAGCGGCCAAGATCGGCATCAGCCCCAGCATTTT.

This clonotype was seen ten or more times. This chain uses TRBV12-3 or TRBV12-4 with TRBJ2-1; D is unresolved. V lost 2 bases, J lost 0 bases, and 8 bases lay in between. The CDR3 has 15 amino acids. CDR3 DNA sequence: TGTGCCAGCAGTTTATGGGGTGACTCCTACAATGAGCAGTTCTTC. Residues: CASSLWGDSYNEQFF.